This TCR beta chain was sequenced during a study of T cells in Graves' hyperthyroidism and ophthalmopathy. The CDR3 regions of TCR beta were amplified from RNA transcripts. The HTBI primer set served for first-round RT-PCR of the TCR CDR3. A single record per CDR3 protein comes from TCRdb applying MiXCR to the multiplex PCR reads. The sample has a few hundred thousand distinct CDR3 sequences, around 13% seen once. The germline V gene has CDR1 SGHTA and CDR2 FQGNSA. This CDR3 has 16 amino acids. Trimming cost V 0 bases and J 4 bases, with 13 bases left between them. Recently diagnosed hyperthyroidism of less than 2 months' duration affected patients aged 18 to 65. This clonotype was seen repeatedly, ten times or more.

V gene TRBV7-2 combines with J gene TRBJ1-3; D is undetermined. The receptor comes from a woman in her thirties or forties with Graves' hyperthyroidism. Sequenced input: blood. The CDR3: CASSLALYEIGNTIYF. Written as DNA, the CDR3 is TGTGCCAGCAGCTTAGCACTCTACGAAATCGGAAACACCATATATTTT.